These 26 T cell receptor beta chains originate from one sample sequenced in a study of regulatory T cells in long-lasting Graves disease. HTBI primers from iRepertoire and Arm-PCR of CDR3 regions yielded the TCR beta libraries. TCRdb recomputed calls from the multiplex PCR reads with MiXCR, one row per CDR3 protein. The table shows roughly 500,000 distinct CDR3 sequences, with around 13% occurring only once. Time point: newly diagnosed GD, antithyroid drugs for less than 3 months. Making the TCR library involved RNA that had been extracted from PBMCs. This same sample was also part of a study on T cells in Graves' hyperthyroidism and ophthalmopathy.

This sample comprised peripheral blood mononuclear cells (PBMCs), obtained at new diagnosis, from a patient treated with antithyroid drugs. The receptors come from a woman younger than 45 with Graves disease.

This clonotype was detected ten times or more. The chain is built from TRBV6-5 and TRBJ1-1; D gene unclear. V lost 0 bases and J 7 bases, leaving 18 bases between the germline ends. The CDR3 is 16 residues long. Germline assignment: CDR1 MNHEY and CDR2 SVGAGI. CDR3 region: CASSYSIYGERSEAFF. CDR3 nucleotides: TGTGCCAGCAGTTACTCAATATACGGGGAGAGGAGTGAAGCTTTCTTT.

This clonotype has ten or more counts. The rearrangement uses TRBV27 and TRBJ1-4; the D gene is possibly TRBD1 (5 bases). The CDR3 covers 16 residues. CDR1 and CDR2 from the germline V gene are MNHEY and SMNVEV (reference sequence). V lost 8 bases and J 11 bases, leaving 27 bases between the germline ends. The CDR3 DNA reads TGTGCCAGCGCTACGGGGGTGGCAGGAGATATTGAGAAACTGTTTTTT. Protein: CASATGVAGDIEKLFF.

The rearrangement links TRBV4-1 to TRBJ2-7; TRBD2 agrees at 13 bases. CDR1 and CDR2 from the germline V gene are MGHRA and YSYEKL. V dropped 1 base and J dropped 4; count of bases not matched to a gene: 4. This CDR3 region has 16 residues. CDR3 in amino acids: CASSQVRTSGSYEQYF. CDR3 nucleotides: TGCGCCAGCAGCCAAGTAAGGACTAGCGGGAGTTACGAGCAGTACTTC.

The gene calls are TRBV7-8 and TRBJ2-7, with D perhaps matching TRBD2 (6 bases). V shed 5 bases and J shed 7 bases, with 30 bases lying between them. The germline CDR1 and CDR2 sequences are SGHVS and FQNEAQ. This CDR3 contains 18 residues. The CDR3 loop reads CASSTRGVGTRREREQYF. The CDR3 nucleotides read TGTGCCAGCAGCACCAGAGGGGTCGGGACCCGGCGGGAAAGAGAGCAGTACTTC.

A few counts support this clonotype. This chain joins TRBV6-1 and TRBJ2-1, with D perhaps matching TRBD1 (5 bases). Trimming left V 1 base short and J 0 bases short, with 13 bases between. The CDR3 extends over 17 amino acids. Germline V lookup: CDR1 MNHNS, CDR2 SASEGT. The CDR3 spells CASSEDRRSSSYNEQFF. CDR3 in DNA: TGTGCCAGCAGTGAAGACAGGCGGTCTAGCTCCTACAATGAGCAGTTCTTC.

This clonotype was seen ten or more times. CDR3 DNA: TGTGCCAGCAGTTCCGACCCCCGCGGATCTGGAAACACCATATATTTT. This translates into CASSSDPRGSGNTIYF. The rearrangement joins TRBV6-9 to TRBJ1-3, with D hard to call. The germline gives CDR1 MNHGY, CDR2 SVAAGI. This CDR3 region has 16 residues. Trimming removed 4 bases from V and 1 base from J, with 14 bases in between.

Many counts were recorded for this clonotype. CDR3 region: CASRRDRGLSEAFF. The CDR3 DNA reads as TGTGCCAGCAGGCGGGACAGGGGGCTCTCTGAAGCTTTCTTT. V is TRBV6-1 and J is TRBJ1-1; 12 nucleotides align to TRBD1. Germline CDR1 reads MNHNS; CDR2 reads SASEGT. The CDR3 consists of 14 residues. With 6 bases clipped from V and 6 bases from J, the junction kept 5 bases outside the gene matches.

This clonotype was picked up many times. The chain uses TRBV19 and TRBJ2-7; the D gene is possibly TRBD2 (5 bases). V was pared by 5 bases and J by 3 bases, with 17 bases between. The CDR3 runs 15 residues. CDR1 and CDR2 from the germline V gene are LNHDA and SQIVND (reference sequence). The CDR3 region has the DNA TGTGCCAGTAGTCTTACCGGATCGGGGAACTACGAGCAGTACTTC. Encoded protein: CASSLTGSGNYEQYF.

With respect to this clonotype: A far larger clone is just one base off, so this is likely a read error. The chain couples TRBV24-1 to TRBJ2-1; D possibly corresponds to TRBD1 (6 bases). This CDR3 contains 14 residues. Germline V gene sequence: CDR1 KGHDR, CDR2 SFDVKD. V lost 5 bases and J 10 bases, leaving 17 bases between the germline ends. In nucleotides, the CDR3 is TGTGCCACCAGTGGGGCCGGGACACCTGGCGAGCAGTTCTTC. This sequence encodes CATSGAGTPGEQFF.

This clonotype was recorded only once. The J gene is TRBJ2-7, the V gene TRBV2; TRBD2 agrees at 11 bases. V trimming: 7 bases; J trimming: 2 bases; junction bases outside the gene matches: 7. Germline CDR1 reads SNHLY; CDR2 reads FYNNEI. The CDR3 is made up of 15 amino acids. CDR3 in DNA: TGTGCCAGCATGCTCGCTAGCGGGAGGACCTACGAGCAGTACTTC. It yields the protein CASMLASGRTYEQYF.

This clonotype was seen at least ten times. The chain recombines TRBV20-1 with TRBJ2-5; D is ambiguous. The V end was cut by 3 bases, the J end by 5 bases, with 10 bases between. Germline V lookup: CDR1 DFQATT, CDR2 SNEGSKA (reference sequence). The length of the CDR3 is 12 residues. The CDR3 sequence: CSARDFSETQYF. In nucleotides, the CDR3 is TGCAGTGCTAGGGATTTTTCGGAGACCCAGTACTTC.

The rearrangement uses TRBV3-1 and TRBJ1-2; 9 nucleotides line up with TRBD1. Unmatched junction bases numbered 4, after V lost 3 bases and J lost 5 bases. CDR3 size: 14 residues. Germline CDR1 and CDR2: LGHDT and YNNKEL (reference sequence). Here the CDR3 reads CASSHWTGEYGYTF. CDR3 nucleotide sequence: TGTGCCAGCAGCCACTGGACAGGGGAATATGGCTACACCTTC. The whole variable domain, remainder taken from reference TRBV3-1 and TRBJ1-2, is DTAVSQTPKYLVTQMGNDKSIKCEQNLGHDTMYWYKQDSKKFLKIMFSYNNKELIINETVPNRFSPKSPDKAHLNLHINSLELGDSAVYFCASSHWTGEYGYTFGSGTRLTVV.

The V gene is TRBV5-4, the J gene TRBJ2-3; D might be TRBD1 (8 bases). The V end lost 10 bases, the J end lost 3 bases, and 18 bases lay between the germline ends. The germline V gene has CDR1 SGHNT and CDR2 YYREEE (reference sequence). The CDR3 contains 14 residues. The CDR3: CAGGTGGGTDTQYF. The DNA for the CDR3 is TGTGCCGGGGGAACAGGGGGGGGTACAGATACGCAGTATTTT. Full variable domain (remainder filled in from reference TRBV5-4 and TRBJ2-3): ETGVTQSPTHLIKTRGQQVTLRCSSQSGHNTVSWYQQALGQGPQFIFQYYREEENGRGNFPPRFSGLQFPNYSSELNVNALELDDSALYLCAGGTGGGTDTQYFGPGTRLTVL.

In regard to this clonotype: A much larger clone lies a single base off, so this may be a read error. This sequence joins TRBV28 and TRBJ2-1; TRBD1 aligns across 9 bases. Germline values: CDR1 MDHEN, CDR2 SYDVKM. The CDR3 spans 16 residues. V was pared by 4 bases and J by 0 bases, with 4 bases of the junction left unmatched. CDR3 bases: TGTGCCAGCAGTTATGACAGGGGGAGCTCCTACAATGAGCAGTTCTTC. Residues: CASSYDRGSSYNEQFF.

As concerns this clonotype: Given a much more abundant clone one base away, this may be a read error. The genes are TRBV12-3 or TRBV12-4 and TRBJ1-6; 8 nucleotides line up with TRBD1. The CDR3 loop spans 14 amino acids. For the CDR3, the DNA is TGTGCCAGCAGTTTTGCACAGGGGGGTTCACCCCCCCACTTT. Its protein product is CASSFAQGGSPPHF.

This clonotype was counted many times. This chain connects TRBV7-2 to TRBJ2-1; 15 bases are shared with TRBD2. Germline CDR1 reads SGHTA; CDR2 reads FQGNSA. V lost 5 bases to trimming and J lost 12 bases; unmatched junction nucleotides: 11. The CDR3 has 16 amino acids. The CDR3 bases are TGTGCCAGCAGCCCCAACGGGGGACTAGCGGGAGGACGGCAGTTCTTC. This translates into CASSPNGGLAGGRQFF.

In its sample, this clonotype was seen many times. CDR3 protein: CASSLGSIHRYQAFF. The CDR3 DNA sequence: TGTGCCAGCAGCTTAGGGAGCATTCACAGATACCAAGCTTTCTTT. J is TRBJ1-1 and V is TRBV7-2; no clear D. V lost 1 base, J lost 9 bases, and 18 bases lay in between. This CDR3 has 15 amino acids. Germline CDR1 reads SGHTA; CDR2 reads FQGNSA.

Many counts were recorded for this clonotype. The chain links TRBV6-2 or TRBV6-3 to TRBJ1-4; 7 bases agree with TRBD1. V was pared by 4 bases and J by 0 bases, with 8 bases of the junction left unmatched. Germline loops: CDR1 MNHEY, CDR2 SVGEGT. This CDR3 has 17 residues. CDR3 in DNA: TGTGCCAGCAGTTTCAATCCGACAGGGCCAACTAATGAAAAACTGTTTTTT. Amino acid sequence: CASSFNPTGPTNEKLFF.

There are many counts of this clonotype. The genes are TRBV10-3 and TRBJ2-7; 9 positions agree with TRBD1. The CDR3 contains 14 residues. CDR1 is ENHRY and CDR2 is SYGVKD in the germline V gene. The J segment lost 6 bases and the V segment lost 0 bases, leaving 3 bases of the junction unmatched. The CDR3 bases are TGTGCCATCAGTGAGTCGGGGACAGGGCCCGAGCAGTACTTC. It encodes CAISESGTGPEQYF.

Remarks on this clonotype: A much bigger clone sits one base away, suggesting this may be a read error. The chain couples TRBV7-2 to TRBJ1-1; TRBD1 matches 7 bases. The V gene's germline CDR1 is SGHTA and CDR2 FQGNSA. Trimming removed 5 bases from V and 0 bases from J; junction bases left unmatched: 6. This CDR3 contains 15 residues. The CDR3 nucleotides are TGTGCCAGCAGCATACAGGGGAGGATGAACACTGAAGCTTTCTTT. Translating gives CASSIQGRMNTEAFF.

In its sample, this clonotype was seen many times. The chain combines TRBV6-2 or TRBV6-3 with TRBJ1-1; no firm D call. The V and J ends lost 0 bases and 2 bases respectively, with 7 bases between them. The CDR3 has 14 residues. Germline assignment: CDR1 MNHEY and CDR2 SVGEGT. The CDR3 region is CASSYSGVNTEAFF. The DNA for the CDR3 is TGTGCCAGCAGTTACTCAGGTGTTAACACTGAAGCTTTCTTT.

The chain carries TRBV18 and TRBJ2-7; no reliable D call. The V gene lost 3 bases and the J gene lost 6 bases, with 12 bases spanning the gap. Germline V lookup: CDR1 KGHSH, CDR2 LQKENI. The CDR3 consists of 13 residues. The CDR3 is CASSPYGVGEQYF. In DNA, the CDR3 is TGTGCCAGCTCACCCTATGGGGTGGGCGAGCAGTACTTC.

The genes are TRBV19 and TRBJ2-3, with 7 positions matching TRBD2. Trimming cost V 6 bases and J 4 bases; bases outside gene matches: 7. Germline CDR1 reads LNHDA; CDR2 reads SQIVND (reference sequence). This CDR3 spans 14 amino acids. CDR3 sequence reads: CASRRRERADTQYF. The CDR3, as DNA: TGTGCCAGTAGACGGCGGGAGAGGGCAGATACGCAGTATTTT.

The rearrangement links TRBV4-3 to TRBJ2-1; possibly TRBD1 or TRBD2 for D (6 bases each). CDR3 length equals 15 residues. Germline V gives CDR1 LGHNA, CDR2 YSLEER. V gave up 0 bases and J gave up 6 bases, with 12 bases separating them. CDR3 DNA sequence: TGCGCCAGCAGCCAAGATCCGGGGGCGGCCAATGAGCAGTTCTTC. Amino acid sequence: CASSQDPGAANEQFF.

This clonotype was seen only a few times. This chain links TRBV4-1 with TRBJ1-5, with D possibly being TRBD1 (6 bases). The V gene lost 4 bases and the J gene lost 2 bases, with 15 bases spanning the gap. Germline-derived CDR1 and CDR2 are MGHRA and YSYEKL. This CDR3 has 16 amino acids. CDR3 coding DNA: TGCGCCAGCAGCCCCTTCGGAGGGGGAGGCAATCAGCCCCAGCATTTT. Translated, it gives CASSPFGGGGNQPQHF.

There are many counts of this clonotype. The V gene is TRBV10-2, the J gene TRBJ1-1, with D perhaps matching TRBD1 (5 bases). The CDR3 loop spans 13 amino acids. The V and J ends lost 10 bases and 1 base respectively, with 13 bases between them. Germline values: CDR1 WSHSY, CDR2 SAAADI. The CDR3 DNA sequence: TGCGCCACTTCTTATCAGGGGAACACTGAAGCTTTCTTT. Translation gives CATSYQGNTEAFF.